These 8 T cell receptor beta chains were sequenced from one sample in a study of blood T cell repertoires in COVID-19. The repertoire was sequenced with immunoSEQ multiplex PCR; TCRdb's copy has only in-frame clones and lacks some. The sample has some 200,000 clones, roughly 82% seen once. Sequencing used peripheral blood. Every receptor here comes from a woman in her 40s who had recovered from COVID-19.

V gene TRBV6-2 or TRBV6-3 combines with J gene TRBJ2-1; TRBD1 aligns across 8 bases. V shed 2 bases, J shed 5 bases, and the junction held 8 bases outside the gene matches. Germline V lookup: CDR1 MNHEY, CDR2 SVGEGT. CDR3 length equals 16 residues. This CDR3 is CASSYPRGTGNNEQFF. The CDR3 region has the DNA TGTGCCAGCAGTTACCCGAGGGGGACAGGTAACAATGAGCAGTTCTTC.

The rearrangement joins TRBV7-9 to TRBJ1-1; D gene unclear. The CDR3 spans 10 residues. CDR1 is SEHNR, CDR2 FQNEAQ, per germline (reference sequence). V lost 5 bases and J 10 bases, leaving 8 bases between the germline ends. CDR3 DNA: TGTGCCAGCAGCCCTCCGGGAGCTTTCTTT. Its protein is CASSPPGAFF.

With respect to this clone: This same CDR3 is encoded by further DNA sequences in the sample. The CDR3 DNA sequence: TGTGCCAGCAGCCTCCTACTACGAAACACTGAAGCTTTCTTT. Protein sequence: CASSLLLRNTEAFF. The chain recombines TRBV7-2 with TRBJ1-1, with unresolved D. The CDR3 length is 14 residues. CDR1 is SGHTA, CDR2 FQGNSA, per germline. The V and J ends lost 5 bases and 2 bases respectively, with 12 bases between them.

The chain is built from TRBV4-3 and TRBJ2-7, with a possible D match to TRBD2 (6 bases). The CDR3 extends over 15 amino acids. Germline CDR1 is LGHNA and CDR2 is YSLEER. Trimming left V 1 base short and J 2 bases short, with 12 bases between. The CDR3 reads CASSQGSGETYEQYF. The CDR3 nucleotides read TGCGCCAGCAGCCAAGGTTCGGGGGAAACCTACGAGCAGTACTTC.

V and J are TRBV6-6 and TRBJ2-2; a weak D match, TRBD1 (6 bases). CDR3 length equals 16 residues. V was pared by 5 bases and J by 3 bases, with 16 bases between. The germline CDR1 and CDR2 sequences are MNHNY and SVGAGI (reference sequence). CDR3 sequence reads: CASSPRGRQYTGELFF. CDR3 nucleotides: TGTGCCAGCAGTCCCAGGGGCAGGCAATACACCGGGGAGCTGTTTTTT.

This clone has only one observation. V usage is TRBV6-1 and J usage is TRBJ1-5; D not certain. Trimming shortened V by 0 bases and J by 6 bases, and 9 bases separated the two germline ends. Germline V gives CDR1 MNHNS, CDR2 SASEGT. The CDR3 has 14 amino acids. This CDR3 is CASSEAYTGQPQHF. The CDR3 DNA reads TGTGCCAGCAGTGAAGCATATACGGGTCAGCCCCAGCATTTT.

This clone appeared once. The chain is built from TRBV6-1 and TRBJ2-5; 8 bases line up with TRBD1. With V trimmed by 2 bases and J by 2 bases, 4 bases remained unmatched. The V gene's germline CDR1 is MNHNS and CDR2 SASEGT. The CDR3 has 15 amino acids. The CDR3 protein is CASSEFYRGQETQYF. The CDR3 DNA follows: TGTGCCAGCAGTGAATTTTACAGGGGGCAAGAGACCCAGTACTTC.

V is TRBV4-3 and J is TRBJ2-1, with TRBD1 identical over 9 bases. The length of the CDR3 is 15 residues. The germline V gene has CDR1 LGHNA and CDR2 YSLEER. The V and J ends lost 3 bases and 7 bases, in that order; junction bases with no gene match: 7. The CDR3 nucleotides read TGCGCCAGCAGCCAGACACAGGGGGCTAATAATGAGCAGTTCTTC. Translated, it gives CASSQTQGANNEQFF.